A single sample gave rise to the 17 T cell receptor beta chains below, sequenced in a study of molecular identifiers for immune sequencing clone quantification. TCRdb passed the PCR reads through MiXCR, listing each CDR3 protein once. The sample records about 640,000 distinct CDR3 sequences, just under 20% being singletons. Specimen: naive CD8+ T cells from blood, with Jurkat cell RNA spiked in. Subset given: FACS-sorted CD8+CD4-CCR7+CD45RA+ naive T cells. The source of these receptors is a human donor in good health. Some libraries in this study had Jurkat cell RNA spiked in.

V and J are TRBV2 and TRBJ1-6; 8 nucleotides match TRBD1. Trimming removed 6 bases from V and 7 bases from J; junction bases left unmatched: 2. CDR1 SNHLY and CDR2 FYNNEI come from the germline V gene. There are 13 residues in the CDR3. The CDR3 sequence: CASRDRANSPLHF. The CDR3 DNA sequence: TGTGCCAGCAGGGACAGGGCCAATTCACCCCTCCACTTT.

With respect to this clonotype: A read error may account for a junction end that differs from germline. The chain uses TRBV27 and TRBJ2-3; 9 bases fit TRBD2. Germline V gene lookup returns CDR1 MNHEY and CDR2 SMNVEV (reference sequence). The CDR3 has 16 residues. CDR3 DNA sequence: TGTGCCGGCAGTAGACTAGCGGCCACTTTCACAGATACGCAGTATTTT. It codes for CAGSRLAATFTDTQYF.

On this clonotype itself: This may be a read error: a much more frequent sequence differs by one nucleotide. The chain is built from TRBV28 and TRBJ2-2; a weak D match, TRBD1 (5 bases). This CDR3 has 16 residues. V shed 5 bases and J shed 1 base, with 14 bases lying between them. CDR1 is MDHEN, CDR2 SYDVKM, per germline. This CDR3 is CASSLNDSGNTGELFF. The CDR3 bases are TGTGCCAGCAGTCTGAACGACAGTGGGAACACCGGGGAGCTGTTTTTT.

This clonotype has ten or more counts. V usage is TRBV7-9 and J usage is TRBJ1-4; no reliable D call. This CDR3 has 12 amino acids. V lost 8 bases and J lost 6, with 10 bases in between. Germline loops: CDR1 SEHNR, CDR2 FQNEAQ (reference sequence). CDR3 coding DNA: TGTGCCAGCCGGGGAGGATATGAAAAACTGTTTTTT. Translating it yields CASRGGYEKLFF.

This clonotype was seen a handful of times. This chain joins TRBV10-3 and TRBJ2-3; TRBD2 agrees at 8 bases. The CDR3 contains 19 residues. With 2 bases clipped from V and 1 base from J, the junction kept 14 bases outside the gene matches. Germline V gene data show CDR1 as ENHRY and CDR2 as SYGVKD. CDR3 coding DNA: TGTGCCATCAGTGAGGACATGTCGGCGGGGGGTTGGGGCACAGATACGCAGTATTTT. Its translation: CAISEDMSAGGWGTDTQYF.

In this sample, this clonotype turned up many times. The J gene is TRBJ2-3, the V gene TRBV6-5; D is uncertain. The V gene lost 0 bases and the J gene lost 6 bases, with 13 bases spanning the gap. The germline V gene has CDR1 MNHEY and CDR2 SVGAGI. CDR3 length: 15 residues. Here the CDR3 reads CASSYSPLGSDTQYF. The DNA of the CDR3 is TGTGCCAGCAGTTACTCACCCCTGGGGTCGGATACGCAGTATTTT.

The gene calls are TRBV6-2 or TRBV6-3 and TRBJ2-3; perhaps D is TRBD1 or TRBD2 (5 bases each). The CDR3 has 17 amino acids. Trimming shortened V by 4 bases and J by 2 bases, and 19 bases separated the two germline ends. Germline CDR1 and CDR2: MNHEY and SVGEGT. Written as DNA, the CDR3 is TGTGCCAGCAGTTTCCTTATGGGACCCCAGATCACAGATACGCAGTATTTT. This encodes CASSFLMGPQITDTQYF.

The chain joins TRBV15 to TRBJ2-1; 16 nucleotides agree with TRBD2. From germline, CDR1 is LNHNV and CDR2 YYDKDF (reference sequence). V lost 3 bases and J lost 6; bases outside the gene matches: 14. This CDR3 has 20 residues. CDR3 nucleotide sequence: TGTGCCACCAGCAGTCCGTTGGGACTAGCGGGGGGGCATGGATTCAATGAGCAGTTCTTC. Protein product: CATSSPLGLAGGHGFNEQFF.

This chain connects TRBV18 to TRBJ1-1; no reliable D call. The CDR3 length is 14 residues. The V end lost 3 bases, the J end lost 0 bases, and 8 bases lay between the germline ends. CDR1 and CDR2 (germline): KGHSH, LQKENI. The DNA of the CDR3 is TGTGCCAGCTCACCCGAGCGGGTGAACACTGAAGCTTTCTTT. Its translation: CASSPERVNTEAFF.

This clonotype was found a few times. The V and J genes are TRBV19 and TRBJ1-5; the D is unclear. The CDR3 has 13 residues. The germline V and J ends were trimmed by 4 bases and 6 bases, with 10 bases remaining between them. CDR1 LNHDA and CDR2 SQIVND come from the germline V gene (reference sequence). The CDR3 protein is CASSNGWSQPQHF. DNA of the CDR3: TGTGCCAGTAGTAACGGTTGGAGTCAGCCCCAGCATTTT.

There are many counts of this clonotype. The chain recombines TRBV11-2 with TRBJ2-3; TRBD1 matches 9 bases. The germline gives CDR1 SGHAT, CDR2 FQNNGV. J gave up 1 base and V 3 bases, and 5 bases lay outside the gene matches. The CDR3 sequence is 16 residues long. The CDR3 coding sequence is TGTGCCAGCAGCTTGACAGGGGGAACAGGCACAGATACGCAGTATTTT. The encoded protein is CASSLTGGTGTDTQYF.

This clonotype was recorded many times. The V gene is TRBV5-1, the J gene TRBJ2-7, with D perhaps TRBD2 (6 bases). Germline V lookup: CDR1 SGHRS, CDR2 YFSETQ. Between the trimmed V and J ends, which lost 5 bases and 0 bases, there was a span of 18 bases. The CDR3 spans 16 residues. This CDR3 is CASSVVGGTASYEQYF. The DNA of the CDR3 is TGCGCCAGCAGTGTAGTGGGCGGGACGGCCTCCTACGAGCAGTACTTC.

This chain links TRBV7-9 with TRBJ2-7; unclear D gene. CDR3 length equals 14 residues. V gave up 2 bases and J gave up 0 bases, with 8 bases separating them. The V gene's germline CDR1 is SEHNR and CDR2 FQNEAQ (reference sequence). CDR3 in amino acids: CASSLQSPSYEQYF. As DNA, the CDR3 is TGTGCCAGCAGCTTACAGTCCCCCTCCTACGAGCAGTACTTC.

This clonotype was detected ten times or more. The CDR3 reads CASSQEQGSVTEAFF. The CDR3 DNA sequence: TGTGCCAGCAGCCAAGAACAGGGTAGTGTCACTGAAGCTTTCTTT. This rearrangement joins TRBV4-2 to TRBJ1-1, with D tentatively TRBD1 (6 bases). The V end was cut by 0 bases, the J end by 4 bases, with 12 bases between. CDR1 LGHNA and CDR2 YNFKEQ come from the germline V gene. The CDR3 totals 15 residues.

In its sample, this clonotype was seen many times. The chain uses TRBV5-5 and TRBJ1-1, with TRBD1 as a possible D gene (5 bases). The CDR3 totals 15 residues. The V gene lost 3 bases and the J gene lost 5 bases, with 17 bases spanning the gap. The germline V gene has CDR1 SGHKS and CDR2 YYEKEE (reference sequence). The CDR3: CASSSGPLTSTEAFF. The CDR3 DNA reads as TGTGCCAGCAGCTCAGGGCCCCTGACGAGTACTGAAGCTTTCTTT.

The chain recombines TRBV2 with TRBJ2-7, with unresolved D. The ends were cut back, 2 bases at V and 3 bases at J, with 8 bases in the middle. CDR1 is SNHLY, CDR2 FYNNEI, per germline. The CDR3 runs to 13 residues. CDR3 loop: CASSESRNYEQYF. Here the CDR3 DNA reads TGTGCCAGCAGTGAATCTAGGAACTACGAGCAGTACTTC.

The table lists this clonotype with many counts. The V call is TRBV29-1, the J call TRBJ2-3; TRBD2 matches 8 bases. From germline, CDR1 is SQVTM and CDR2 ANQGSEA. With V trimmed by 4 bases and J by 5 bases, 8 bases remained unmatched. The CDR3 totals 14 residues. Here the CDR3 DNA reads TGCAGCGTTGTACCAGCGGGAGAAGGAGATACGCAGTATTTT. It yields the protein CSVVPAGEGDTQYF.